These T cell receptor beta chains were read from a single sample in a study of Ad26.COV2.S vaccination and SARS-CoV-2 variants. Assay used: immunoSEQ multiplex PCR; TCRdb lists only in-frame clones, some missing. This sample has 200,000 to 250,000 clones, with 70% to 90% found just once. The sample was peripheral blood, taken in a trial of Ad26.COV2.S vaccine versus placebo. The receptors stem from a person between 18 and 60 years old who received the Ad26.COV2.S COVID-19 vaccine or a placebo. CDR3s include the opening cysteine and the closing phenylalanine or tryptophan. Each record gives: V gene, J gene, clone size, CDR3 protein. Where a row states a size, it is once, few, many or the class of an expanded clone; other rows omit it.

TRBV5-6	TRBJ2-7	NA	CASSVGPSYEQYF
TRBV4-1	TRBJ1-5	few	CASSQTSLNQPQHF
TRBV6-5	TRBJ2-2	NA	CASRAGTANTGELFF
TRBV2	TRBJ2-3	NA	CASSDEAGFRADTQYF
TRBV28	TRBJ2-2	NA	CASSSLAVNTGELFF
TRBV19	TRBJ1-1	NA	CASSMDRGTEAFF
TRBV5-6	TRBJ2-7	NA	CASSLAQRLYEQYF
TRBV21-1	TRBJ1-2	NA	CASSKGGGVNYGYTF
TRBV2	TRBJ2-2	NA	CASSEETSGLTGELFF
TRBV4-3	TRBJ1-5	NA	CASSEGLAQPQHF
TRBV29-1	TRBJ2-3	NA	CSVVPGRIDTQYF
TRBV12-2	TRBJ1-2	many	CASRSSLGPGNTNYGYTF
TRBV5-8	TRBJ2-5	NA	CASSSGTGIGETQYF
TRBV28	TRBJ2-3	NA	CASSPSLAGGTDTQYF
TRBV28	TRBJ1-1	NA	CASSLIRQGAQNTEAFF
TRBV10-3	TRBJ2-1	once	CAIQASSYNEQFF
TRBV29-1	TRBJ1-2	NA	CSVALDRGYTF
TRBV29-1	TRBJ1-2	NA	CSVVEVGTNYGYTF
TRBV6-2/TRBV6-3	TRBJ2-5	NA	CASSTQGFQETQYF
TRBV27	TRBJ2-7	NA	CASSSLALWSYEQYF
TRBV5-1	TRBJ2-3	NA	CASSLTRPGGQTSVTTDTQYF
TRBV11-2	TRBJ2-1	NA	CASSGTDSYNEQFF
TRBV7-2	TRBJ2-2	NA	CASSLGPMDTGELFF
TRBV7-9	TRBJ1-2	NA	CASSPIDETRYGYTF
TRBV11-2	TRBJ1-4	NA	CASSLGGLTNEKLFF
TRBV5-1	TRBJ2-7	once	CASRAVYEQYF
TRBV5-4	TRBJ1-1	NA	CASSLTGIPEAFF
TRBV7-9	TRBJ2-1	NA	CASSLVLGVLRNEQFF
TRBV11-3	TRBJ2-7	NA	CASSLVQGYEQYF
TRBV7-9	TRBJ1-4	NA	CASSPWTAGEKLFF
TRBV27	TRBJ2-7	NA	CASSDRYLRYF
TRBV21-1	TRBJ2-2	NA	CASSTGALGTGELFF
TRBV29-1	TRBJ2-1	NA	CSATDRGRGVAGEQFF
TRBV27	TRBJ1-2	once	CASSRQGAGGYTF
TRBV28	TRBJ2-7	NA	CASKGGGIYEQYF
TRBV10-3	TRBJ1-6	many	CAIRGGLDSPLHF
TRBV4-3	TRBJ1-3	once	CASSQDWSFSGNTIYF
TRBV4-1	TRBJ2-1	NA	CASSQGARTPVSYNEQFF
TRBV7-2	TRBJ2-3	NA	CASSTPSTDTQYF
TRBV7-9	TRBJ2-7	NA	CASSLAETAKPYEQYF